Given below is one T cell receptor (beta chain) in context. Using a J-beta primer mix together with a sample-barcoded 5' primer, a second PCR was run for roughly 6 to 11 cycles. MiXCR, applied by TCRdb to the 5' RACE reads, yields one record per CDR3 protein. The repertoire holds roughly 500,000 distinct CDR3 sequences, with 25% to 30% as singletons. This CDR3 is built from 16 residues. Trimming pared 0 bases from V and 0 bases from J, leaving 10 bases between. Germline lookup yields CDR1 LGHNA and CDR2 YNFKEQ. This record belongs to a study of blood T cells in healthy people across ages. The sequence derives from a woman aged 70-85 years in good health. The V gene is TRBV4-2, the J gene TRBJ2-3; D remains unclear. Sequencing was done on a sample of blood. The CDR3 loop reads CASSQEATASTDTQYF. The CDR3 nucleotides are TGTGCCAGCAGCCAAGAGGCTACCGCTAGCACAGATACGCAGTATTTT.